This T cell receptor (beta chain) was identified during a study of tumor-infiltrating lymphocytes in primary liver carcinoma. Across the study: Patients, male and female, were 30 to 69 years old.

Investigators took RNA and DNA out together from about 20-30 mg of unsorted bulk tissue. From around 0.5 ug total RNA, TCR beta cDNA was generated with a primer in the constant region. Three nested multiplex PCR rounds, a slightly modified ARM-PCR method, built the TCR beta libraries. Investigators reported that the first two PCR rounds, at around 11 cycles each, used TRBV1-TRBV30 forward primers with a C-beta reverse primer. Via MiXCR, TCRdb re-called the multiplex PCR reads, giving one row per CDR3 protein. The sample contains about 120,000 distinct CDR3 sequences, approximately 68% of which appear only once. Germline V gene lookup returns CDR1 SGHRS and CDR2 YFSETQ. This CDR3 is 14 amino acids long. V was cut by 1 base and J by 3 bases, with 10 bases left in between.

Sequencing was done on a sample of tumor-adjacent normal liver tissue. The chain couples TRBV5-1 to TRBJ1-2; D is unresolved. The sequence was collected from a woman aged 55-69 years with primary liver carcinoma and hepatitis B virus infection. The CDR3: CASSLNRAYYGYTF. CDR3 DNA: TGCGCCAGCAGCTTGAACCGAGCTTACTATGGCTACACCTTC.